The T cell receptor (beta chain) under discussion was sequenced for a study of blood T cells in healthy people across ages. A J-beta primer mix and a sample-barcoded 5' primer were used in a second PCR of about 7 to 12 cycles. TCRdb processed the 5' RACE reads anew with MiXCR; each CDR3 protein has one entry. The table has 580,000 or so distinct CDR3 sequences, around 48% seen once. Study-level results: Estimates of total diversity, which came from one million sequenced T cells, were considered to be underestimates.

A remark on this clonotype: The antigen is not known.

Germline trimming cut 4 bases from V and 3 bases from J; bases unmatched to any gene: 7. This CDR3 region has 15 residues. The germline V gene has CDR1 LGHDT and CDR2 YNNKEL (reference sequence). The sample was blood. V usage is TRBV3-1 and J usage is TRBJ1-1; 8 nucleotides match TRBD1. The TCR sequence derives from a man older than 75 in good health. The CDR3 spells CASSRGTGGDTEAFF. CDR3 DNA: TGTGCCAGCAGCCGAGGGACAGGCGGAGACACTGAAGCTTTCTTT.